Sequencing of this T cell receptor (beta chain) was carried out in a study of healthy donors' naive CD4 and CD8 T cells. A linear amplification protocol produced the TCR libraries from 500 ng of total RNA. Each CDR3 protein gets one entry after TCRdb re-called the reads with MiXCR. The table lists about 180,000 distinct CDR3 sequences, over 60% of them singletons. CDR3 size: 12 residues. Trimming stripped 1 base from V and 5 bases from J, with 8 bases between. The germline V gene encodes CDR1 SQVTM and CDR2 ANQGSEA. Specimen: naive CD4+ and CD8+ T cells sorted from blood, pooled from several donors. The TCR comes from a pool of human donors in good health; the sample pools cells from several healthy donors. This chain joins TRBV29-1 and TRBJ1-1, with D perhaps matching TRBD1 (6 bases). The CDR3 is CSVEGRGTEAFF. The CDR3 DNA is TGCAGCGTTGAAGGCAGGGGAACTGAAGCTTTCTTT.